A single T cell receptor (beta chain) is shown here with its context. The assay was immunoSEQ multiplex PCR, and TCRdb's table has in-frame clones only and misses some. The sample has more than 90,000 clones; 80% to 90% are singletons. The data originate from a study of control samples from healthy donors and cancer patients. Sequencing used blood. This clonotype was sampled from a man younger than 45 in good health.

Here the CDR3 reads CASSEATGGETQYF. The CDR3 DNA reads TGTGCCAGCAGTGAAGCGACAGGGGGAGAGACCCAGTACTTC. V and J are TRBV6-1 and TRBJ2-5, with 9 nucleotides matching TRBD1. V shed 0 bases and J 4 bases; nucleotides not matched to a gene: 0. Germline loops: CDR1 MNHNS, CDR2 SASEGT. The CDR3 loop spans 14 amino acids.